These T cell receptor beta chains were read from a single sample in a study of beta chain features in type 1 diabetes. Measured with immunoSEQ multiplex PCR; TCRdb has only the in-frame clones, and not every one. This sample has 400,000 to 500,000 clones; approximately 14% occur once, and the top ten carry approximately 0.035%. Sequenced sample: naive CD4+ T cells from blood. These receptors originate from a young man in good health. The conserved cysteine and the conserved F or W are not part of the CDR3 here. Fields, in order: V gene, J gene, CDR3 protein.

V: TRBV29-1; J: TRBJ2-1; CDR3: SSDRNEQF
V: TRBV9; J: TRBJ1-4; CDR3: ASSAGQAATNEKLF
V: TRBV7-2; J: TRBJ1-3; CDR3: ASRTGTSGNTIY
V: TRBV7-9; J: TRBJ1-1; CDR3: ASTRDRGVTEAF
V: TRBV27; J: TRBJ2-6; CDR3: ASSLRVVKLRGANVLT
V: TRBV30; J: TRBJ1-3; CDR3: AWDRTGNAGNTIY
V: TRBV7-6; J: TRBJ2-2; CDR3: ASSLGSSANTGELF
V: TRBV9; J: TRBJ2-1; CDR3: ASSVRLAGMYNEQF
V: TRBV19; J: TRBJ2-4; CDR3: ATATGGANIQY
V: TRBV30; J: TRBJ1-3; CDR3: AWSMGSQDTIY
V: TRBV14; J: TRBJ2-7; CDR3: ASSQGLVSYEQY
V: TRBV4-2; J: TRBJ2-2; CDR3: ASSQEVSRGRELF
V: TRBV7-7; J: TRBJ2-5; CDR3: ASSSRGPQGETQY
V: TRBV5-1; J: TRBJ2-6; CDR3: ASSYEWGSGANVLT
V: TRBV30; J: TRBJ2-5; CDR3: AWSRARTSGRDSQETQY
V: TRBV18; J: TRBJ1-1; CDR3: ASSPNDRAKEAF
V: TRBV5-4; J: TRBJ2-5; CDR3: ASSSPGYQETQY
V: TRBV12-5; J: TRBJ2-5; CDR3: ASGLGLAGGQETQY
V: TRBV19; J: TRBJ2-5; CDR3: ASSPWDGSGTQY
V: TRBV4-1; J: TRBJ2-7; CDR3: ASSLSGDSRTYVYEQY
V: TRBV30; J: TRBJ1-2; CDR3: AWKSGQSYGYT
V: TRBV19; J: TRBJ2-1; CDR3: ASPGWGPSYNEQF
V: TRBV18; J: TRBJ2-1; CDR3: ASSPLGPSSYNEQF
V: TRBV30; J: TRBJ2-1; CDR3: AWRETGSYNEQF
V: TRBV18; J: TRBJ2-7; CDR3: ASSPYLRDSYEQY
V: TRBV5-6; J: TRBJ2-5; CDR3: ASSRGAGNRGETQY
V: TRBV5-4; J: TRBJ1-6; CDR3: ASSPGGGDNSPLH
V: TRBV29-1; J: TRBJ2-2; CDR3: SVDPAGLGGELF
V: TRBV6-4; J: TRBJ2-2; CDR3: ASSRVNTGELF
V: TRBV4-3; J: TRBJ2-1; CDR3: ASSRGGLFSYNEQF
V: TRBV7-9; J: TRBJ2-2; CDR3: ASTRGLQGELF
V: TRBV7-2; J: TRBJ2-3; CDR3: ASSWGNTQY
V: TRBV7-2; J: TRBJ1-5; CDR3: ASSLGTGDKPQH
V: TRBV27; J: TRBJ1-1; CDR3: ASSPTGRMNTEAF
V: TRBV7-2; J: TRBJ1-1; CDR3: ASSPSHVNTEAF
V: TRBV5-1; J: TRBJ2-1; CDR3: ASSFPPLTSGVTYNEQF
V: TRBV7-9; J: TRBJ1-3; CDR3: ASSAGTGERNTIY
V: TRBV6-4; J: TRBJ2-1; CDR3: ASSESGRKNEQF
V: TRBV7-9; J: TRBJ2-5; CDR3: ASSLDRAETQY
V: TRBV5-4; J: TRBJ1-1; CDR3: ASSLVPGQNTEAF